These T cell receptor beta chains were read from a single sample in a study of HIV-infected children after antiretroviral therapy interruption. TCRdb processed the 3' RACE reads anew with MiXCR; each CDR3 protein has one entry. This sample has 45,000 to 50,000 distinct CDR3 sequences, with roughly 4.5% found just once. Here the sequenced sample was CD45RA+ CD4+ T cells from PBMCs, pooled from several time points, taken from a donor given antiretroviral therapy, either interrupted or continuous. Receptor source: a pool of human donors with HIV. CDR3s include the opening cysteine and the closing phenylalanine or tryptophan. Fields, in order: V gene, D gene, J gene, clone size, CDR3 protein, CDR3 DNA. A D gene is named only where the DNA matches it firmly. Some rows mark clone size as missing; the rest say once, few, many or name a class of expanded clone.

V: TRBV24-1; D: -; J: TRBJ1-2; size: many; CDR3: CATSDFSTAIGYTF; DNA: TGTGCCACCAGTGATTTCTCTACTGCGATCGGCTACACCTTC
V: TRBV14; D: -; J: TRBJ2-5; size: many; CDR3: CASSLRWQQETQYF; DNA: TGTGCCAGCAGCCTCAGGTGGCAACAAGAGACCCAGTACTTC
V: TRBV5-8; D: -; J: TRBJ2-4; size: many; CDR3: CATIRGSKNIQYF; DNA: TGTGCCACCATACGGGGCAGTAAAAACATTCAGTACTTC
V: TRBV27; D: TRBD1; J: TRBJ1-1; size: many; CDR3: CASSTGQVLNTEAFF; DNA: TGTGCCAGCAGTACCGGACAGGTCTTGAACACTGAAGCTTTCTTT
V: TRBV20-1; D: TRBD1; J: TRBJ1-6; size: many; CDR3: CSARSDRDGSPLHF; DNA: TGCAGTGCTAGAAGTGACAGGGATGGTTCACCCCTCCACTTT
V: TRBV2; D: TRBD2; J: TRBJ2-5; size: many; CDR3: CASRRGAGFQETQYF; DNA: TGTGCCAGCAGGCGGGGGGCAGGATTTCAAGAGACCCAGTACTTC
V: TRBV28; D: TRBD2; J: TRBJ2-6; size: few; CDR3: CASSLPGGVAGANVLTF; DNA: TGTGCCAGCAGTCTCCCCGGGGGGGTTGCTGGGGCCAACGTCCTGACTTTC
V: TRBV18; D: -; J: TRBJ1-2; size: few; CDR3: CASSRGYGDTNYGYTF; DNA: TGTGCCAGCTCACGTGGATATGGGGACACTAACTATGGCTACACCTTC
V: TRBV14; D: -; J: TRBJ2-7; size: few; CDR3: CASSQGRWLDEQYF; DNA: TGTGCCAGCAGCCAAGGTCGATGGTTGGACGAGCAGTACTTC
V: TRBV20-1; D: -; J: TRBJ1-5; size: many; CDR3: CSARDGGLGQPQHF; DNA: TGCAGTGCTAGAGACGGAGGGCTGGGACAGCCCCAGCATTTT
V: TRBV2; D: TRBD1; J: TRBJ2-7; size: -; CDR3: CASSPGQAPYEQYF; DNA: TGTGCCAGCAGCCCGGGACAGGCACCATACGAGCAGTACTTC
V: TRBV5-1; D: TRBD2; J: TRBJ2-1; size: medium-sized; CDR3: CASSPERGGNEQFF; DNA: TGCGCCAGCAGCCCCGAGCGGGGGGGCAATGAGCAGTTCTTC
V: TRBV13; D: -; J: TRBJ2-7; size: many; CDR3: CASSSDRSYEQYF; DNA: TGTGCCAGCAGCTCCGACAGGTCCTACGAGCAGTACTTC
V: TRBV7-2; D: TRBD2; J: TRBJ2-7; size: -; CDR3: CASRILAGGPYEQYF; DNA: TGTGCCAGCAGAATTCTAGCGGGGGGCCCCTACGAGCAGTACTTC
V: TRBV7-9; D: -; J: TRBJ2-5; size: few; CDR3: CASSHAETQYF; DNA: TGTGCCAGCAGCCACGCGGAGACCCAGTACTTC
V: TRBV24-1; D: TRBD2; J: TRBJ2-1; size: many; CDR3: CATSDLVAGVNEQFF; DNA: TGTGCCACCAGTGATTTGGTAGCGGGGGTGAATGAGCAGTTCTTC
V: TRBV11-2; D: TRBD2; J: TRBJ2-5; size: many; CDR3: CASSLDGGYQETQYF; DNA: TGTGCCAGCAGCTTAGACGGGGGGTACCAAGAGACCCAGTACTTC
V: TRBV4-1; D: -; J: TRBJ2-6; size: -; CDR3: CASSQDKSSGANVLTF; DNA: TGCGCCAGCAGCCAAGATAAGAGCTCTGGGGCCAACGTCCTGACTTTC
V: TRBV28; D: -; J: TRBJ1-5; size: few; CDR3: CASSRMGDQPQHF; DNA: TGTGCCAGCAGCCGGATGGGGGATCAGCCCCAGCATTTT
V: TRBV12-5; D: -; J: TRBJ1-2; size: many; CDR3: CASGPTGEAPKGYGYTF; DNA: TGTGCTAGTGGTCCCACGGGAGAAGCTCCTAAGGGCTATGGCTACACCTTC
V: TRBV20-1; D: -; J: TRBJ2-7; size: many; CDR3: CSARDRTRGRYEQYF; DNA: TGCAGTGCTAGAGATAGGACCAGAGGGAGATACGAGCAGTACTTC
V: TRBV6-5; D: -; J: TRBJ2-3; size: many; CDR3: CASSAHRTDTQYF; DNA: TGTGCCAGCAGTGCCCACCGGACAGATACGCAGTATTTT
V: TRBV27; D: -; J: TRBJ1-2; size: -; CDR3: CASRAKANYGYTF; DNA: TGTGCCAGCAGAGCCAAGGCAAACTATGGCTACACCTTC
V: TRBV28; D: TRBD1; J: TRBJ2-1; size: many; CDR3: CASSLPRDRGYHEQFF; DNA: TGTGCCAGCAGTCTACCCCGGGACAGGGGGTACCATGAGCAGTTCTTC
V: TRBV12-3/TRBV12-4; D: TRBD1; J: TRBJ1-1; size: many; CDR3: CASSFDRARAFF; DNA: TGTGCCAGCAGTTTTGACAGGGCGAGAGCTTTCTTT
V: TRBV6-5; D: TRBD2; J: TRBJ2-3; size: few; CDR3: CASSYRLAGASSTDTQYF; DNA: TGTGCCAGCAGTTACCGGCTAGCGGGGGCTAGCAGCACAGATACGCAGTATTTT
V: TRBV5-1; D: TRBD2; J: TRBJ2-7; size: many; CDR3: CASSLDTGTSRGRGLGYF; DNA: TGCGCCAGCAGCTTGGATACCGGGACTAGCCGTGGAAGGGGATTAGGCTACTTC
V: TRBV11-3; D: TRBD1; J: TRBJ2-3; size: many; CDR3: CASSLAHRGATDTQYF; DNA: TGTGCCAGCAGCTTAGCCCACAGGGGGGCCACAGATACGCAGTATTTT
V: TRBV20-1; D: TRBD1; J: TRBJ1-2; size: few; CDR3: CSAYSGQGSNYGYTF; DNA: TGCAGTGCTTACTCAGGACAGGGATCTAACTATGGCTACACCTTC
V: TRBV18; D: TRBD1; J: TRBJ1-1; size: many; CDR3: CASSPREFPGQLRDKGAFF; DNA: TGTGCCAGCTCACCCAGAGAATTTCCGGGACAGCTGAGAGACAAGGGGGCTTTCTTT
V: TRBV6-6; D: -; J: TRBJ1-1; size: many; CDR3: CASSYPPRNTEAFF; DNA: TGTGCCAGCAGTTACCCACCTAGGAACACTGAAGCTTTCTTT
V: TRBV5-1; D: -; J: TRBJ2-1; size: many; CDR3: CASSLAGRTDSYNEQFF; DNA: TGCGCCAGCAGCTTGGCCGGGAGAACGGACTCCTACAATGAGCAGTTCTTC
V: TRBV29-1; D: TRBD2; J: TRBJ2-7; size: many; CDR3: CSVGGGGKAEQYF; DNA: TGCAGCGTTGGGGGCGGGGGGAAAGCCGAGCAGTACTTC
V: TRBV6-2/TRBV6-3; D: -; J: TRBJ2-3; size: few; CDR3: CASRGVGDTQYF; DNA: TGTGCCAGCAGGGGGGTGGGAGATACGCAGTATTTT
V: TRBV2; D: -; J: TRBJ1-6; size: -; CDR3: CASSGTIYSPLHF; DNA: TGTGCCAGCAGTGGGACAATCTATTCACCCCTCCACTTT
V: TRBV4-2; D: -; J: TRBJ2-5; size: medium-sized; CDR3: CASSQLGETQYF; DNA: TGTGCCAGCAGCCAACTAGGGGAGACCCAGTACTTC
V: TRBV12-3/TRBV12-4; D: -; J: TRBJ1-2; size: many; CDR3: CASSLALGGSNYGYTF; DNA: TGTGCCAGCAGTTTAGCGCTCGGGGGTTCGAACTATGGCTACACCTTC
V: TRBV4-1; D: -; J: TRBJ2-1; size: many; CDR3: CASSQPRTSPEQFF; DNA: TGCGCCAGCAGCCAACCTCGGACCTCTCCTGAGCAGTTCTTC
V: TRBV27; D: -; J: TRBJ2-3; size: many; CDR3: CASSLSGLSSDTQYF; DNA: TGTGCCAGCAGTTTGAGCGGGCTCAGCTCAGATACGCAGTATTTT
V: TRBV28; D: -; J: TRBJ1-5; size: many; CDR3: CASQVVWGNQPQHF; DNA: TGTGCCAGCCAAGTGGTGTGGGGCAATCAGCCCCAGCATTTT
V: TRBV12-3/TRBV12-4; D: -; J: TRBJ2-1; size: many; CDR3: CASSPTRNEQFF; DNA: TGTGCCAGCAGTCCCACACGAAATGAGCAGTTCTTC
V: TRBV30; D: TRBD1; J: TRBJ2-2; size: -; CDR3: CAWKTGVHTGELFF; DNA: TGTGCCTGGAAGACAGGGGTGCACACCGGGGAGCTGTTTTTT
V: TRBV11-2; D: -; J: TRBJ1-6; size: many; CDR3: CASSFDGSSSYNSPLHF; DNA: TGTGCCAGCAGCTTCGATGGCTCCAGCTCCTATAATTCACCCCTCCACTTT
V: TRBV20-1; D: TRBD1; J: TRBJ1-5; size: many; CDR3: CSATDRSSNQPQHF; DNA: TGCAGTGCCACGGACAGGTCTAGCAATCAGCCCCAGCATTTT
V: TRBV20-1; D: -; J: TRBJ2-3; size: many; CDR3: CSAPPPTDTQYF; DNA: TGCAGTGCTCCTCCCCCCACAGATACGCAGTATTTT
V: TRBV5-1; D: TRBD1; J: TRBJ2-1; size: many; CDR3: CASSSPGQADEQFF; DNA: TGCGCCAGCAGCTCCCCGGGACAGGCCGATGAGCAGTTCTTC
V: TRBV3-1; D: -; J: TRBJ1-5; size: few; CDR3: CASSPPGRNQPQHF; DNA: TGTGCCAGCAGCCCCCCAGGGCGGAATCAGCCCCAGCATTTT
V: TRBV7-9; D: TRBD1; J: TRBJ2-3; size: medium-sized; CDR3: CASSVQGKVTDTQYF; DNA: TGTGCCAGCAGCGTACAGGGGAAGGTGACAGATACGCAGTATTTT
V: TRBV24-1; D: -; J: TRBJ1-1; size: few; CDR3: CATSDFGSGEAFF; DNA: TGTGCCACCAGTGATTTTGGTTCGGGGGAAGCTTTCTTT
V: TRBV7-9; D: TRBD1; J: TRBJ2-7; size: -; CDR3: CASSSRDRTYEQYF; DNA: TGTGCCAGCAGCTCCCGGGACAGGACCTACGAGCAGTACTTC
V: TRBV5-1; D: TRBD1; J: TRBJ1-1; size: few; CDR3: CASSGDRGVNEAFF; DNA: TGCGCCAGCAGCGGGGACAGGGGTGTCAATGAAGCTTTCTTT
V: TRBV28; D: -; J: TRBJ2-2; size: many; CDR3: CASVPGTTGELFF; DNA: TGTGCCAGTGTTCCCGGGACCACCGGGGAGCTGTTTTTT
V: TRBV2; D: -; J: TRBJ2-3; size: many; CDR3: CASSRDFTDTQYF; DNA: TGTGCCAGCAGCCGGGACTTCACAGATACGCAGTATTTT
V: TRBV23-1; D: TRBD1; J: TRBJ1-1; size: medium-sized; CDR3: CASSQGDRGTEAFF; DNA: TGCGCCAGCAGTCAAGGGGACAGGGGCACTGAAGCTTTCTTT
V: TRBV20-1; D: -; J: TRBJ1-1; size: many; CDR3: CSARVGSENTEAFF; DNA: TGCAGTGCTAGAGTCGGCAGTGAGAACACTGAAGCTTTCTTT